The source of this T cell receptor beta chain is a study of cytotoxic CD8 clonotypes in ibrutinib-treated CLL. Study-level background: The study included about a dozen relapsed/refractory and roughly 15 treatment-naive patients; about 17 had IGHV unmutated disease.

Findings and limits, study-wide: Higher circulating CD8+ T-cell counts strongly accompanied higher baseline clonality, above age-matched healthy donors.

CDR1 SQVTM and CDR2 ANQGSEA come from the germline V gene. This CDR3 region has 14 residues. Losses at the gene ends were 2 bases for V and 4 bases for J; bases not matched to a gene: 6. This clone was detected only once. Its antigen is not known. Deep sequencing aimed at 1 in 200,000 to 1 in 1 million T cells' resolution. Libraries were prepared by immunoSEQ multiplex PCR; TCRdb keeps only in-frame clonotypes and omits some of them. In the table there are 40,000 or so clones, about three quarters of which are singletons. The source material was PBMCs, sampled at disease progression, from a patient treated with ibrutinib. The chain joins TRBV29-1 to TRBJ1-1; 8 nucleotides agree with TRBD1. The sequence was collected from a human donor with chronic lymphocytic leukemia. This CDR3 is CSVERAGGTTEAFF. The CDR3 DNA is TGCAGCGTTGAACGGGCAGGGGGCACCACTGAAGCTTTCTTT.